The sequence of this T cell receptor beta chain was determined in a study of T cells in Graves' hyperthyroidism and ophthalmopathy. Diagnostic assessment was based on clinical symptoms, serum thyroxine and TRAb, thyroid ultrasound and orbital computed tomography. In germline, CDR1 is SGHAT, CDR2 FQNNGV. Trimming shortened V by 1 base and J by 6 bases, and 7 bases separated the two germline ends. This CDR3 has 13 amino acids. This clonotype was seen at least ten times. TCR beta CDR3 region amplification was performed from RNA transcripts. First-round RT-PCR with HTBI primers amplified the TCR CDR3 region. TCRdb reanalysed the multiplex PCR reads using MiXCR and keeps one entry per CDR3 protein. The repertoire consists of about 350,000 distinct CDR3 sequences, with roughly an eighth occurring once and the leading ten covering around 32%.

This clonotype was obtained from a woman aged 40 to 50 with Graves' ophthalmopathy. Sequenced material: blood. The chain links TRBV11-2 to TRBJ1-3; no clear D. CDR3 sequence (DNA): TGTGCCAGCAGCTTAGCCGTCCTAAACACCATATATTTT. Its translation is CASSLAVLNTIYF.